A selection of T cell receptor beta chains follows, all from one sample in a study of human T cells and chemical hapten exposure. TCRdb used MiXCR to reprocess the RACE reads, holding one entry per CDR3 protein. The table has 300,000 to 450,000 distinct CDR3 sequences, 5.5% seen once. Source: whole blood, taken in connection with sensitization to the hapten diphenylcyclopropenone (DPC). These receptors originate from a woman aged 18-29 years with alopecia areata. Some clones in this sample may be carry-over from other donors' samples. Both conserved end residues are part of each CDR3. A D gene is named only where the DNA matches it firmly. Size is stated for part of the rows, as once, few or many counts, or as a class when the clone is expanded.

j_call v_call clone_size d_call cdr3_aa cdr3_nt
TRBJ2-2 TRBV4-3 NA NA CASSQFGTNTGELFF TGCGCCAGCAGCCAATTCGGGACTAACACCGGGGAGCTGTTTTTT
TRBJ1-1 TRBV9 NA NA CASSVEAGIGTEAFF TGTGCCAGCAGCGTAGAGGCAGGTATAGGGACTGAAGCTTTCTTT
TRBJ2-7 TRBV4-3 many NA CASSQGPGYGYEQYF TGCGCCAGCAGCCAAGGGCCAGGTTACGGCTACGAGCAGTACTTC
TRBJ2-3 TRBV27 few TRBD1 CASSSTGGSDTQYF TGTGCCAGCAGTTCGACAGGGGGCTCGGATACGCAGTATTTT
TRBJ2-3 TRBV6-2/TRBV6-3 NA NA CASSPIYSTGWAKGTDTQYF TGTGCCAGCAGCCCCATCTATTCGACAGGTTGGGCCAAGGGTACAGATACGCAGTATTTT
TRBJ2-4 TRBV2 few TRBD2 CASSERGVAKNIQYF TGTGCCAGCAGTGAACGGGGGGTAGCCAAAAACATTCAGTACTTC
TRBJ1-5 TRBV6-6 many TRBD1 CASSLDRDNQPQHF TGTGCCAGCAGTCTCGACAGGGACAATCAGCCCCAGCATTTT
TRBJ2-7 TRBV10-2 NA NA CACSESPGAEQYF TGCGCCTGCAGTGAGTCGCCGGGCGCCGAGCAGTACTTC
TRBJ2-7 TRBV11-3 few NA CASSLGGGPIGDEQYF TGTGCCAGCAGCTTAGGAGGAGGACCCATTGGGGACGAGCAGTACTTC
TRBJ2-1 TRBV6-6 NA TRBD1 CASSWGMTGSFYREQFF TGTGCCAGCAGTTGGGGAATGACAGGGTCGTTTTATCGTGAGCAGTTCTTC
TRBJ1-1 TRBV4-2 many NA CASSQVQGVGTEAFF TGTGCCAGCAGCCAAGTACAGGGAGTTGGCACTGAAGCTTTCTTT
TRBJ2-1 TRBV5-1 NA NA CASSLEDFNEQFF TGCGCCAGCAGCTTGGAGGATTTCAATGAGCAGTTCTTC
TRBJ2-3 TRBV5-4 many TRBD2 CASSRGTSGPTDTQYF TGTGCCAGCAGCCGGGGGACTAGCGGACCCACAGATACGCAGTATTTT
TRBJ1-1 TRBV12-3/TRBV12-4 NA NA CASRNPSLGAEAFF TGTGCCAGCAGAAACCCTAGCCTGGGCGCTGAAGCTTTCTTT
TRBJ2-7 TRBV6-5 few TRBD2 CASSYSTLAGYEQYF TGTGCCAGCAGTTACTCGACGCTAGCGGGATACGAGCAGTACTTC
TRBJ1-2 TRBV10-2 many NA CASTPRPDSYGYTF TGCGCCAGCACTCCCCGACCGGACAGTTATGGCTACACCTTC
TRBJ2-3 TRBV5-1 NA NA CASSLGATALADTQYF TGCGCCAGCAGCTTGGGGGCAACGGCGTTAGCAGATACGCAGTATTTT